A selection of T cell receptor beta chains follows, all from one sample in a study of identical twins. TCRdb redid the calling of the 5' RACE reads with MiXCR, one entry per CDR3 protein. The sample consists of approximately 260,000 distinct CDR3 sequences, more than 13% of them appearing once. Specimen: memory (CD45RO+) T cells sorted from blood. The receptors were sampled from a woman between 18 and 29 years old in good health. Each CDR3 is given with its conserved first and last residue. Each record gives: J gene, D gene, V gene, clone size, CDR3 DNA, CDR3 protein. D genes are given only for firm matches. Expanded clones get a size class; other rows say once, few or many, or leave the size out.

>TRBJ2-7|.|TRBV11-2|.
TGTGCCAGCAGCTTAGTCCTCGCGAACGAGCAGTACTTC
CASSLVLANEQYF
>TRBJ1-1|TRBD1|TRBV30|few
TGTGCCTGGAGAACGGACAGGGGGACTGAAGCTTTCTTT
CAWRTDRGTEAFF
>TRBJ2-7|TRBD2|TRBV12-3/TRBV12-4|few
TGTGCCAGCAGCTATAGCGGGAGGGCCTATCTAAAGCACGAGCAGTACTTC
CASSYSGRAYLKHEQYF
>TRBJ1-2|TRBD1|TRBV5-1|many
TGCGCCAGCAGCTCTCCGGGACAGGGAGGCGGCTACACCTTC
CASSSPGQGGGYTF
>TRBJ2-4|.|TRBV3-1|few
TGTGCCAGCAGTCTTACTCAGGACATTCAGTACTTC
CASSLTQDIQYF
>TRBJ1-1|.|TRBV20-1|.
TGCAGTGCTAGAGACTCATACACTGAAGCTTTCTTT
CSARDSYTEAFF
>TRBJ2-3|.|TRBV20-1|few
TGCAGTGCTAGGGAGTCCTCCCCAGATACGCAGTATTTT
CSARESSPDTQYF
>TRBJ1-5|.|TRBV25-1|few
TGTGCCAGCAGCGGGGCGGGGGTCCCTAATCAGCCCCAGCATTTT
CASSGAGVPNQPQHF
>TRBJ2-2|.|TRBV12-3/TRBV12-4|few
TGTGCCAGCAGTTTAGCGTATGGGGGTTGGGCCACCGGGGAGCTGTTTTTT
CASSLAYGGWATGELFF
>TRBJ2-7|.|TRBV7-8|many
TGTGCCAGCAGCTTAGTACAGGACTATTATTCCTACGAGCAGTACTTC
CASSLVQDYYSYEQYF
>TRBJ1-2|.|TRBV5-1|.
TGCGCCAGCAGCTTGGATCATCGGACAGTATACTATGGCTACACCTTC
CASSLDHRTVYYGYTF
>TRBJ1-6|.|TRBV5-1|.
TGCGCCAGCAGCTTGGAACAAGGCTCACCCCTCCACTTT
CASSLEQGSPLHF
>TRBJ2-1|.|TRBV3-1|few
TGTGCCAGCAGCCATGAGGGATCCTACAATGAGCAGTTCTTC
CASSHEGSYNEQFF